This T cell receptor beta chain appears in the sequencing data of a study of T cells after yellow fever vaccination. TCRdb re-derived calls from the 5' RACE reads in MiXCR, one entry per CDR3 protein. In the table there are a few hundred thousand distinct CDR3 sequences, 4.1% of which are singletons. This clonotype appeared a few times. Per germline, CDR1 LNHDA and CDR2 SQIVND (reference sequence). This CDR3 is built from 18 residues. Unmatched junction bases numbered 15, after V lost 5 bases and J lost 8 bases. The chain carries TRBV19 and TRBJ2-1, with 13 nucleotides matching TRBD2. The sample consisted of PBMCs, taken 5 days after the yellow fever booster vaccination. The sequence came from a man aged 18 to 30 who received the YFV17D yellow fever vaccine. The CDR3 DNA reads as TGTGCCAGTAGTCCTACTAGCGGGGGGGCCGGGTTCGGGGATGAGCAGTTCTTC. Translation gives CASSPTSGGAGFGDEQFF.